Shown below are 24 T cell receptor beta chains from a single sample sequenced in a study of blood T cell repertoires in COVID-19 (dated by TCRdb to the early 2020s). The library was generated by the immunoSEQ multiplex PCR assay. TCRdb stores this immuneACCESS table with in-frame sequences only. Part of the clones is absent; in the studies checked, under half of the shortfall reflects unresolved V genes, and no reason is known for the rest. The sample table records 100,000 or so clones; around 81% of these occur just once. Over 35% of the sample is held by the ten biggest clonotypes. The sample was peripheral blood. These receptors originate from a man aged 80 or over with acute or convalescent COVID-19.

The CDR3 here is CASSPRLYGYTF. As DNA, the CDR3 is TGTGCCAGTAGCCCTAGACTCTATGGCTACACCTTC. The J gene is TRBJ1-2, the V gene TRBV19; D is undetermined. The V gene lost 6 bases and the J gene lost 4 bases, with 9 bases spanning the gap. Germline CDR1 reads LNHDA; CDR2 reads SQIVND (reference sequence). CDR3 length: 12 residues.

This clone was seen only a few times. The V gene is TRBV6-1, the J gene TRBJ1-5, with a weak D call TRBD1 (5 bases). Germline-derived CDR1 and CDR2 are MNHNS and SASEGT. The V gene lost 1 base and the J gene lost 7 bases, with 14 bases spanning the gap. The CDR3 is 15 residues long. The CDR3 protein is CASSEVGGGSQPQHF. CDR3 bases: TGTGCCAGCAGTGAAGTGGGGGGTGGGTCGCAGCCCCAGCATTTT.

The gene calls are TRBV2 and TRBJ2-7, with D possibly being TRBD2 (6 bases). The germline gives CDR1 SNHLY, CDR2 FYNNEI. The CDR3 runs 11 residues. CDR3 coding DNA: TGTGCGGAAGGGGTTAGCGGAGAGCAGTACTTC. Residues: CAEGVSGEQYF.

The V gene is TRBV19, the J gene TRBJ2-2, with a weak D call TRBD1 (6 bases). CDR1 LNHDA and CDR2 SQIVND come from the germline V gene (reference sequence). The V and J ends lost 2 bases and 4 bases respectively, with 17 bases between them. The CDR3 sequence is 17 residues long. As DNA, the CDR3 is TGTGCCAGTAGTATAACAGTGACAGGCGGGTTCACCGGGGAGCTGTTTTTT. This sequence encodes CASSITVTGGFTGELFF.

The rearrangement joins TRBV2 to TRBJ2-1, with no clear D. The germline V gene encodes CDR1 SNHLY and CDR2 FYNNEI. The V and J ends lost 3 bases and 13 bases respectively, with 7 bases between them. This CDR3 comprises 10 residues. The CDR3 DNA reads as TGTGCCAGCAGTGAGGGCCTACAGTTCTTC. It translates to CASSEGLQFF.

This CDR3 is CASSFFSGRATDTQYF. In DNA, the CDR3 is TGTGCCAGCAGTTTCTTTAGCGGGAGGGCTACAGATACGCAGTATTTT. V is TRBV6-2 or TRBV6-3 and J is TRBJ2-3; 11 bases are shared with TRBD2. CDR1 is MNHEY and CDR2 is SVGEGT in the germline V gene. The CDR3 length is 16 residues. V lost 4 bases, J lost 3 bases, and 6 bases stayed unmatched.

The chain combines TRBV11-2 with TRBJ2-3; 9 nucleotides agree with TRBD2. Per the germline V gene, CDR1 is SGHAT and CDR2 is FQNNGV. J lost 0 bases, V lost 3 bases, and 4 bases had no gene match. CDR3 size: 16 residues. The CDR3: CASSFLAGPSTDTQYF. The DNA of the CDR3 is TGTGCCAGCAGCTTCCTAGCGGGGCCTAGCACAGATACGCAGTATTTT. Complete variable domain (other parts from reference TRBV11-2 and TRBJ2-3): EAGVAQSPRYKIIEKRQSVAFWCNPISGHATLYWYQQILGQGPKLLIQFQNNGVVDDSQLPKDRFSAERLKGVDSTLKIQPAKLEDSAVYLCASSFLAGPSTDTQYFGPGTRLTVL.

The chain recombines TRBV5-1 with TRBJ2-1; TRBD1 aligns across 8 bases. CDR3 size: 15 residues. Per germline, CDR1 SGHRS and CDR2 YFSETQ. Trimming removed 5 bases from V and 5 bases from J; junction bases left unmatched: 9. Here the CDR3 reads CASSYGQGRDNEQFF. Here the CDR3 DNA reads TGCGCCAGCAGTTACGGACAGGGACGAGACAATGAGCAGTTCTTC.

V is TRBV9 and J is TRBJ2-5, with 10 bases identical to TRBD1. Germline V gene data show CDR1 as SGDLS and CDR2 as YYNGEE. Trimming removed 4 bases from V and 5 bases from J; junction bases left unmatched: 8. The CDR3 totals 15 residues. The CDR3 coding sequence is TGTGCCAGCAGCACACCGACAGGGGGCGGGGAGACCCAGTACTTC. It specifies CASSTPTGGGETQYF.

The chain combines TRBV3-1 (or the pseudogene TRBV3-2) with TRBJ1-3; 9 bases fit TRBD1. The CDR3 runs 15 residues. The germline gives CDR1 LGHDT, CDR2 YNNKEL (reference sequence). With 3 bases clipped from V and 4 bases from J, the junction kept 4 bases outside the gene matches. Written as DNA, the CDR3 is TGTGCCAGCAGCCAGTCGGGACAGGGAGGAAACACCATATATTTT. It yields the protein CASSQSGQGGNTIYF.

The chain is built from TRBV28 and TRBJ2-5, with 8 bases matching TRBD2. Trimming removed 5 bases from V and 5 bases from J; junction bases left unmatched: 7. The CDR3 is 14 residues long. Germline CDR1 reads MDHEN; CDR2 reads SYDVKM. CDR3 region: CASSPPSGSETQYF. CDR3 nucleotide sequence: TGTGCCAGCAGTCCGCCGAGCGGGAGTGAGACCCAGTACTTC. Together with reference TRBV28 and TRBJ2-5, the CDR3 gives the full variable domain: DVKVTQSSRYLVKRTGEKVFLECVQDMDHENMFWYRQDPGLGLRLIYFSYDVKMKEKGDIPEGYSVSREKKERFSLILESASTNQTSMYLCASSPPSGSETQYFGPGTRLLVL.

CDR3 coding DNA: TGTGCCAGCAGCACCAGGGGGCCCACAGATACGCAGTATTTT. It translates to CASSTRGPTDTQYF. This sequence joins TRBV5-6 and TRBJ2-3; 8 bases agree with TRBD1. With V trimmed by 4 bases and J by 2 bases, 3 bases remained unmatched. From germline, CDR1 is SGHDT and CDR2 YYEEEE. The CDR3 has 14 amino acids.

Concerning this clone itself: This sample includes further DNA sequences coding for the same CDR3. This rearrangement joins TRBV7-9 to TRBJ1-1; 7 bases are shared with TRBD1. CDR1 is SEHNR and CDR2 is FQNEAQ in the germline V gene (reference sequence). The V and J ends lost 4 bases and 1 base, in that order; junction bases with no gene match: 0. The CDR3 length is 13 residues. The CDR3 coding sequence is TGTGCCAGCAGCTGGACAGGGAACACTGAAGCTTTCTTT. This sequence encodes CASSWTGNTEAFF.

The chain employs TRBV28 and TRBJ1-3, with 7 bases identical to TRBD1. CDR1 is MDHEN, CDR2 SYDVKM, per germline. V shed 8 bases and J 2 bases; nucleotides not matched to a gene: 6. The CDR3 has 14 residues. This CDR3 is CASCFGTAGNTIYF. The CDR3, as DNA: TGTGCCAGCTGCTTCGGGACAGCTGGAAACACCATATATTTT.

The chain recombines TRBV12-3 or TRBV12-4 with TRBJ2-5, with a possible D match to TRBD1 (5 bases). With 2 bases removed from V and 5 bases from J, the gap between germline ends came to 9 bases. This CDR3 spans 13 amino acids. CDR3 in DNA: TGTGCCAGCAGTTTACTGACAGCTGAGACCCAGTACTTC. Its translation is CASSLLTAETQYF.

The V gene is TRBV2, the J gene TRBJ1-5; D is ambiguous. Germline CDR1 SNHLY, CDR2 FYNNEI. The V gene lost 5 bases and the J gene lost 7 bases, with 15 bases spanning the gap. The CDR3 runs 14 residues. The CDR3 is CASSSQSSRQPQHF. CDR3 in DNA: TGTGCCAGCAGTAGCCAGTCCAGCAGGCAGCCCCAGCATTTT.

This clone is a singleton in its sample. V gene TRBV5-4 combines with J gene TRBJ2-1, with TRBD2 as a possible D gene (5 bases). CDR1 and CDR2 from the germline V gene are SGHNT and YYREEE (reference sequence). The germline V and J ends were trimmed by 0 bases and 0 bases, with 7 bases remaining between them. This CDR3 comprises 15 residues. CDR3 amino acids: CASSLGGSSYNEQFF. CDR3 bases: TGTGCCAGCAGCTTGGGTGGGAGCTCCTACAATGAGCAGTTCTTC.

The rearrangement joins TRBV19 to TRBJ2-1; D ambiguous. Per the germline V gene, CDR1 is LNHDA and CDR2 is SQIVND (reference sequence). The V and J ends lost 3 bases and 5 bases respectively, with 8 bases between them. The CDR3 covers 13 residues. CDR3 coding DNA: TGTGCCAGTAGTATGAACACCGACAATGAGCAGTTCTTC. As protein: CASSMNTDNEQFF. The variable domain in full, with the rest retrieved from reference TRBV19 and TRBJ2-1, is DGGITQSPKYLFRKEGQNVTLSCEQNLNHDAMYWYRQDPGQGLRLIYYSQIVNDFQKGDIAEGYSVSREKKESFPLTVTSAQKNPTAFYLCASSMNTDNEQFFGPGTRLTVL.

The chain recombines TRBV19 with TRBJ2-3, with D hard to call. CDR1 and CDR2 from the germline V gene are LNHDA and SQIVND (reference sequence). This CDR3 is 12 amino acids long. The V gene lost 5 bases and the J gene lost 3 bases, with 6 bases spanning the gap. In DNA form, the CDR3 reads TGTGCCAGTAGTTCGAGGACAGATACGCAGTATTTT. Translating it yields CASSSRTDTQYF.

The V call is TRBV7-6, the J call TRBJ2-3; 13 nucleotides line up with TRBD2. This CDR3 spans 16 amino acids. Trimming took 5 bases from V and 5 from J; bases not matched to a gene: 7. Germline lookup yields CDR1 SGHVS and CDR2 FNYEAQ. The CDR3 reads CASSQGLAGAQDTQYF. The CDR3 nucleotides are TGTGCCAGCAGCCAAGGACTAGCGGGAGCACAAGATACGCAGTATTTT. The full variable domain, in which reference TRBV7-6 and TRBJ2-3 provide the parts outside the CDR3, is GAGVSQSPRYKVTKRGQDVALRCDPISGHVSLYWYRQALGQGPEFLTYFNYEAQQDKSGLPNDRFSAERPEGSISTLTIQRTEQRDSAMYRCASSQGLAGAQDTQYFGPGTRLTVL.

The V gene is TRBV5-8, the J gene TRBJ1-5; no clear D. The germline gives CDR1 SGHTS, CDR2 YDEGEE. Trimming stripped 1 base from V and 7 bases from J, with 3 bases between. The CDR3 runs to 11 residues. CDR3 loop: CASSLSQPQHF. The CDR3 DNA sequence: TGTGCCAGCAGCTTGAGCCAGCCCCAGCATTTT. Variable domain in full (rest from reference TRBV5-8 and TRBJ1-5): EAGVTQSPTHLIKTRGQQATLRCSPISGHTSVYWYQQALGLGLQFLLWYDEGEERNRGNFPPRFSGRQFPNYSSELNVNALELEDSALYLCASSLSQPQHFGDGTRLSIL.

V is TRBV10-3 and J is TRBJ1-4; D not resolved. CDR3 size: 19 residues. V was shortened by 2 bases and J by 0 bases, with 19 bases between the two germline ends. Germline V gene lookup returns CDR1 ENHRY and CDR2 SYGVKD. DNA for the CDR3: TGTGCCATCAGTGAGGGCTTCGTAACAGTAAAGGCAACTAATGAAAAACTGTTTTTT. Translation: CAISEGFVTVKATNEKLFF.

V and J are TRBV20-1 and TRBJ2-3; D unresolved. The V end was cut by 1 base, the J end by 4 bases, with 3 bases between. The CDR3 sequence is 11 residues long. Germline lookup yields CDR1 DFQATT and CDR2 SNEGSKA (reference sequence). The CDR3 is CSARVADTQYF. Here the CDR3 DNA reads TGCAGTGCTAGAGTAGCAGATACGCAGTATTTT.

The chain joins TRBV4-1 to TRBJ2-7; no firm D call. V was shortened by 3 bases and J by 4 bases, with 13 bases between the two germline ends. The germline V gene has CDR1 MGHRA and CDR2 YSYEKL. The CDR3 spans 14 residues. The CDR3 loop reads CASSHGFRAYEQYF. DNA of the CDR3: TGCGCCAGCAGCCACGGCTTTCGAGCGTACGAGCAGTACTTC.